One sample yielded the 10 T cell receptor beta chains listed below, sequenced in a study of CD8 T cell repertoires and HIV-1 epitope variants. The antigens these receptors bind are not known. Profiled with immunoSEQ multiplex PCR; TCRdb holds only in-frame clones, not every one. The sample has 2,500 to 3,000 clones; around 73% are singletons. The sequencing input was cultured CD8+ T cells derived from PBMCs. Receptors originate from a male donor with HIV.

The gene calls are TRBV13 and TRBJ2-5; weak D call: TRBD2 (6 bases). There are 13 residues in the CDR3. Germline assignment: CDR1 PRHDT and CDR2 FYEKMQ (reference sequence). V was shortened by 0 bases and J by 5 bases, with 7 bases between the two germline ends. In nucleotides, the CDR3 is TGTGCCAGCAGCTTAGGGGGGGGTGAGACCCAGTACTTC. Translated, it gives CASSLGGGETQYF.

The V gene is TRBV11-2, the J gene TRBJ2-5, with D tentatively TRBD1 (6 bases). Trimming took off 0 bases at V and 4 bases at J, with 15 bases between the two ends. This CDR3 is 16 amino acids long. Per the germline V gene, CDR1 is SGHAT and CDR2 is FQNNGV. CDR3 amino acids: CASSLDLTGMGETQYF. The CDR3 DNA follows: TGTGCCAGCAGCTTAGATCTCACAGGGATGGGAGAGACCCAGTACTTC.

The chain uses TRBV28 and TRBJ1-1, with 7 nucleotides matching TRBD1. The junction had 19 bases not matched to a gene; V was cut back by 6 bases and J by 3 bases. Germline V gene data show CDR1 as MDHEN and CDR2 as SYDVKM. The CDR3 runs to 18 residues. The CDR3 DNA sequence: TGTGCCAGCAGAGACCCCAAGACAGGGCTTATTGCCCACACTGAAGCTTTCTTT. It specifies CASRDPKTGLIAHTEAFF.

This clone has a handful of counts. This chain joins TRBV7-8 and TRBJ2-1; TRBD2 matches 9 bases. Germline CDR1 is SGHVS and CDR2 is FQNEAQ. The CDR3 is made up of 17 amino acids. The trim removed 4 bases at V and 5 bases at J, leaving 12 bases unmatched. DNA of the CDR3: TGTGCCAGCAGCTCTAGCTTCTGGACTAGCGTAAACAATGAGCAGTTCTTC. Translation: CASSSSFWTSVNNEQFF.

The rearrangement joins TRBV4-2 to TRBJ1-1, with D perhaps matching TRBD1 (6 bases). Germline V gene sequence: CDR1 LGHNA, CDR2 YNFKEQ. This CDR3 has 16 residues. V lost 0 bases, J lost 6 bases, and 17 bases lay in between. The CDR3 coding sequence is TGTGCCAGCAGCCAAGATCGGGGGCAGTTCGGCGCTGAAGCTTTCTTT. This sequence encodes CASSQDRGQFGAEAFF.

The genes are TRBV7-6 and TRBJ2-3; TRBD2 matches at 10 bases. The CDR3 is 19 residues long. Germline lookup yields CDR1 SGHVS and CDR2 FNYEAQ. V was clipped by 4 bases and J by 6 bases; unmatched bases: 19. CDR3 nucleotides: TGTGCCAGCAGCTCGTTGGCGTTCGAGCAGCGGGGGGGCTCGGATACGCAGTATTTT. Translation gives CASSSLAFEQRGGSDTQYF.

The table lists this clone with a few counts. V and J are TRBV6-5 and TRBJ2-7; 7 bases agree with TRBD1. The V and J ends lost 6 bases and 2 bases, in that order; junction bases with no gene match: 10. CDR1 is MNHEY, CDR2 SVGAGI, per germline. The CDR3 extends over 15 amino acids. CDR3 nucleotides: TGTGCCAGCAGCCTGACAGGGTCATTTACCTACGAGCAGTACTTC. It codes for CASSLTGSFTYEQYF.

This chain uses TRBV9 with TRBJ1-2, with D unresolved. This CDR3 is built from 15 residues. Trimming took 4 bases from V and 8 from J, leaving 21 bases between them. Germline V lookup: CDR1 SGDLS, CDR2 YYNGEE. CDR3 in amino acids: CASSLRSQDPMGYTF. In DNA form, the CDR3 reads TGTGCCAGCAGCCTTCGGTCGCAGGATCCTATGGGCTACACCTTC.

This clone was counted between two and nine times. The chain uses TRBV7-9 and TRBJ2-2; D is possibly TRBD1 (6 bases). V lost 7 bases, J lost 7 bases, and 13 bases lay in between. Germline V lookup: CDR1 SEHNR, CDR2 FQNEAQ (reference sequence). This CDR3 contains 13 residues. This CDR3 reads CASNQGRGGELFF. CDR3 DNA: TGTGCCAGCAATCAGGGGCGAGGCGGGGAGCTGTTTTTT.

The rearrangement uses TRBV27 and TRBJ2-6; TRBD1 matches at 10 bases. The CDR3 covers 18 residues. CDR1 and CDR2 (germline): MNHEY, SMNVEV (reference sequence). J gave up 1 base and V 5 bases, and 8 bases lay outside the gene matches. As DNA, the CDR3 is TGTGCCAGCAGTCCCCCGGGACAGGGGACATCTGGGGCCAACGTCCTGACTTTC. This sequence encodes CASSPPGQGTSGANVLTF.